At least ten counts were recorded for the clone carrying this TCR beta chain. The antigen is not known. Addition of a universal primer site occurred through template switching, and cDNA carried unique molecular identifiers. TCRdb analysed the 5' RACE reads with MiXCR anew, one entry per CDR3 protein. The table has roughly 1.6 million distinct CDR3 sequences, about 32% seen once. Germline V gives CDR1 LGHNA, CDR2 YNFKEQ. V lost 1 base and J lost 2, with 9 bases in between. CDR3 length equals 15 residues. This specimen belongs to a study of identical twins. Notes on the study in general: An excess of low generation probability was shown by twin-shared out-of-frame alpha sequences. Diverse VJ usage suggested most zero-insertion clonotypes were not invariant T cells. Models predicted too little out-of-frame TCR alpha sharing in monozygotic twins.

What was sequenced was cord blood. This rearrangement joins TRBV4-2 to TRBJ2-1, with a tentative D call TRBD1 (6 bases). The sequence was obtained from a newborn girl in good health. In DNA form, the CDR3 reads TGTGCCAGCAGCCAAGGGGGGCCCACCTACAATGAGCAGTTCTTC. Translating gives CASSQGGPTYNEQFF.